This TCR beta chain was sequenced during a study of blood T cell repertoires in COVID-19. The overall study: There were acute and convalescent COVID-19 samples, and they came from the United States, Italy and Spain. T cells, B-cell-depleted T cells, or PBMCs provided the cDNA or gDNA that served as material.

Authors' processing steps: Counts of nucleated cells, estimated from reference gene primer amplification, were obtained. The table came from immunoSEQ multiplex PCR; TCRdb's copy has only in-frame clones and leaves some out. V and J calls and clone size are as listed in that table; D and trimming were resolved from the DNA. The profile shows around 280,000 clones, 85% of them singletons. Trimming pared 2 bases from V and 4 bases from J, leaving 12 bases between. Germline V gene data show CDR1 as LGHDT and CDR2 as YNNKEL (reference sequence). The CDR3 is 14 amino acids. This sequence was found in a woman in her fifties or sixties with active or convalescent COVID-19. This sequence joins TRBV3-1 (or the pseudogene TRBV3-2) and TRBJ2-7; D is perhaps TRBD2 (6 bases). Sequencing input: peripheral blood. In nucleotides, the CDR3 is TGTGCCAGCAGCCAAAGGGGACTGGGTTACGAGCAGTACTTC. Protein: CASSQRGLGYEQYF.